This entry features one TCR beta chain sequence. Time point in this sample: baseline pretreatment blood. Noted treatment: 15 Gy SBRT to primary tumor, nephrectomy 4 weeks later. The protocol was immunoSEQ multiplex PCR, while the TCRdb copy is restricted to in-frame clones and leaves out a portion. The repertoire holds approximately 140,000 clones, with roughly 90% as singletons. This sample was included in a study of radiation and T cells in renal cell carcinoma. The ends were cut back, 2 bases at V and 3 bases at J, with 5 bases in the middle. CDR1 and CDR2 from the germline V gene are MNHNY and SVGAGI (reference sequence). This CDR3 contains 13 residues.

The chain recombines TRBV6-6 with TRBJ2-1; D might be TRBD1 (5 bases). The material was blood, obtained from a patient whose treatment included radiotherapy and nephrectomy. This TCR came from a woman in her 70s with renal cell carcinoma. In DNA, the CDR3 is TGTGCCAGCAGTTACGACAGCTACAATGAGCAGTTCTTC. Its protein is CASSYDSYNEQFF.